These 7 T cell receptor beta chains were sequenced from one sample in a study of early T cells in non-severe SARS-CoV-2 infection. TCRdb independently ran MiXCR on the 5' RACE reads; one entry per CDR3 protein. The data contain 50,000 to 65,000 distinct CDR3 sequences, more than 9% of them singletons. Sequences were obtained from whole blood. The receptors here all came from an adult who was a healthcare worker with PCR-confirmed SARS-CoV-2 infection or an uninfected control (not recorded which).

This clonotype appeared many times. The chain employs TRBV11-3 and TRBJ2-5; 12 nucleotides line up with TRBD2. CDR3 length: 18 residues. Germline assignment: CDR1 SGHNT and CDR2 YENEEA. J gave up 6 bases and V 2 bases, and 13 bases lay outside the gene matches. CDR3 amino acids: CASSLNSLAGGLAKTQYF. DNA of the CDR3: TGTGCCAGCAGCTTAAATTCGCTAGCGGGAGGGCTGGCGAAGACCCAGTACTTC.

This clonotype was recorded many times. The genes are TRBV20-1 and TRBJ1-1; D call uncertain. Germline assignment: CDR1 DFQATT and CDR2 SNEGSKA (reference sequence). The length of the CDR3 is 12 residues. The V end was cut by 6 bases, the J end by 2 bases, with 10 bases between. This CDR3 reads CSAIPTNTEAFF. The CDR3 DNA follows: TGCAGTGCGATTCCTACAAACACTGAAGCTTTCTTT.

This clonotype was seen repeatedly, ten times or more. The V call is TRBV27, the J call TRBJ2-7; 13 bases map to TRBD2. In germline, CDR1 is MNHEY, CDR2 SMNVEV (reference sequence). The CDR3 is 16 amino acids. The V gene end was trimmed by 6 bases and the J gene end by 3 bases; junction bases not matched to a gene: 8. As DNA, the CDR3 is TGTGCCAGCAGCCCTGCGGGACTAGCGGGAAACTACGAGCAGTACTTC. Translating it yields CASSPAGLAGNYEQYF.

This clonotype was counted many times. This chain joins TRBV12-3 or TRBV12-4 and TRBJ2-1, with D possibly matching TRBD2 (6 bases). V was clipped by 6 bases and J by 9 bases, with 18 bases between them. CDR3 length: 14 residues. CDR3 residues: CASSSWGDSGEQFF. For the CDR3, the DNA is TGTGCCAGCAGCTCATGGGGGGATTCGGGTGAGCAGTTCTTC.

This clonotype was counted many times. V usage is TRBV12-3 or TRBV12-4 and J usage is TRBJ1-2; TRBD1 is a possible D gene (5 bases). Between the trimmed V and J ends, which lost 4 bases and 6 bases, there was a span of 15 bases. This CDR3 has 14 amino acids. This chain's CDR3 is CASSSRVSWDGYTF. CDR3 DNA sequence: TGTGCCAGCAGTTCCAGGGTCAGCTGGGATGGCTACACCTTC.

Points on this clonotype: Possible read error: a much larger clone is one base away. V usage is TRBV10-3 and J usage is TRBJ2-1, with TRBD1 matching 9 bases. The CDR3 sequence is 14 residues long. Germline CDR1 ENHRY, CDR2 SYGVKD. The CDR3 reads CAITKGQGYNVQFF. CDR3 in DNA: TGTGCCATCACTAAGGGACAGGGTTACAATGTGCAGTTCTTC.

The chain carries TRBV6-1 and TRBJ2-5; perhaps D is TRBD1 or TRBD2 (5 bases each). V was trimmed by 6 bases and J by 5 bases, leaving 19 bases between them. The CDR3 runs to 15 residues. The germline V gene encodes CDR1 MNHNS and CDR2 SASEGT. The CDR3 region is CASSEGSRGPETQYF. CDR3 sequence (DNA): TGTGCCAGCAGCGAGGGGAGTAGGGGTCCGGAGACCCAGTACTTC.